The 7 T cell receptor beta chains below all came from one sample that was sequenced in a study of blood T cell repertoires in COVID-19. Clones were read by immunoSEQ multiplex PCR, and TCRdb kept only the in-frame ones, dropping some. This sample has some 220,000 clones, with 70% to 90% found just once. Sample: peripheral blood. These TCRs come from a human donor in a cohort sampled during active COVID-19.

This clone was counted only a few times. The chain uses TRBV6-6 and TRBJ1-5; D is unresolved. CDR1 and CDR2 from the germline V gene are MNHNY and SVGAGI (reference sequence). This CDR3 has 13 residues. V gave up 7 bases and J gave up 4 bases, with 11 bases separating them. The CDR3 here is CASTQDSNQPQHF. CDR3 DNA sequence: TGTGCCAGCACCCAAGACTCTAATCAGCCCCAGCATTTT.

This rearrangement joins TRBV20-1 to TRBJ2-3; the D gene is possibly TRBD2 (5 bases). Between the trimmed V and J ends, which lost 0 bases and 8 bases, there was a span of 6 bases. CDR1 is DFQATT, CDR2 SNEGSKA, per germline (reference sequence). The CDR3 contains 11 residues. The CDR3 spells CSAREGATQYF. Here the CDR3 DNA reads TGCAGTGCTAGAGAGGGAGCTACGCAGTATTTT.

The V call is TRBV5-1, the J call TRBJ2-7; possibly TRBD1 for D (5 bases). The germline gives CDR1 SGHRS, CDR2 YFSETQ. This CDR3 is 15 amino acids long. V dropped 0 bases and J dropped 3 bases, with 13 bases sitting between them. The CDR3 sequence: CASSLGQGNHYEQYF. In DNA form, the CDR3 reads TGCGCCAGCAGCTTGGGGCAGGGTAACCACTACGAGCAGTACTTC.

The sample holds one count of this clone. This sequence joins TRBV4-2 and TRBJ1-2; 9 bases agree with TRBD1. The V gene's germline CDR1 is LGHNA and CDR2 YNFKEQ. This CDR3 is 16 amino acids long. Unmatched junction bases numbered 8, after V lost 0 bases and J lost 6 bases. DNA of the CDR3: TGTGCCAGCAGCCAAGATACAACCGGGACAGGGAATGGCTACACCTTC. Protein: CASSQDTTGTGNGYTF.

This clone was counted only a few times. The gene calls are TRBV18 and TRBJ1-5; 11 nucleotides match TRBD1. The CDR3 is made up of 18 amino acids. After removal of 5 bases from V and 1 base from J, the junction contained 10 bases not matched to a gene. The germline V gene encodes CDR1 KGHSH and CDR2 LQKENI. CDR3 sequence (DNA): TGTGCCAGCTCAGCGGGACAGGGGGGAAACCCGAGCAATCAGCCCCAGCATTTT. This gives the protein CASSAGQGGNPSNQPQHF.

The rearrangement joins TRBV7-6 to TRBJ2-2; 8 nucleotides match TRBD1. The length of the CDR3 is 16 residues. CDR1 and CDR2 (germline): SGHVS, FNYEAQ. The J segment lost 1 base and the V segment lost 3 bases, leaving 4 bases of the junction unmatched. The CDR3 loop reads CASSFGQGWNTGELFF. The CDR3 DNA is TGTGCCAGCAGCTTCGGACAGGGCTGGAACACCGGGGAGCTGTTTTTT.

This clone was seen a single time. V is TRBV27 and J is TRBJ2-7; 13 positions agree with TRBD2. The CDR3 has 18 residues. V shed 5 bases, J shed 2 bases, and the junction held 12 bases outside the gene matches. Germline V gene data show CDR1 as MNHEY and CDR2 as SMNVEV (reference sequence). Here the CDR3 reads CASSQRRTSGGHPYEQYF. CDR3 nucleotide sequence: TGTGCCAGCAGTCAACGCCGGACTAGCGGGGGCCACCCCTACGAGCAGTACTTC.